The 3 T cell receptor beta chains below all came from one sample that was sequenced in a study of T cell responses to AZD1222 COVID-19 vaccine. Assay: immunoSEQ multiplex PCR; the TCRdb copy retains only in-frame clones and omits some. The data show around 200,000 clones, with around 89% seen just once and roughly a quarter held by the top ten. The sample in question was peripheral blood, obtained 28 days after the second AZD1222 dose. The receptors were sampled from an adult who received the AZD1222 COVID-19 vaccine.

CDR3 DNA sequence: TGTGCCAGCAGCTTACAGGGCGGAGGTTATGGCTACACCTTC. This codes for CASSLQGGGYGYTF. The rearrangement joins TRBV5-4 to TRBJ1-2, with a tentative D call TRBD1 (6 bases). The CDR3 spans 14 residues. Trimming took off 2 bases at V and 5 bases at J, with 13 bases between the two ends. CDR1 is SGHNT and CDR2 is YYREEE in the germline V gene (reference sequence). The whole variable domain, filled in from reference TRBV5-4 and TRBJ1-2, reads ETGVTQSPTHLIKTRGQQVTLRCSSQSGHNTVSWYQQALGQGPQFIFQYYREEENGRGNFPPRFSGLQFPNYSSELNVNALELDDSALYLCASSLQGGGYGYTFGSGTRLTVV.

This clone was seen just once. The chain is built from TRBV5-5 and TRBJ2-3, with unresolved D. Trimming shortened V by 0 bases and J by 6 bases, and 14 bases separated the two germline ends. The CDR3 has 15 residues. The germline gives CDR1 SGHKS, CDR2 YYEKEE (reference sequence). The CDR3 loop reads CASSLVGLGTDTQYF. The CDR3, as DNA: TGTGCCAGCAGCTTGGTTGGGCTAGGTACCGATACGCAGTATTTT.

The CDR3: CASSAGPPRSYNEQFF. CDR3 bases: TGTGCCAGCAGCGCGGGACCGCCCCGCTCCTACAATGAGCAGTTCTTC. The chain couples TRBV9 to TRBJ2-1; D tentatively fits TRBD1 or TRBD2 (5 bases each). The CDR3 contains 16 residues. V was pared by 3 bases and J by 0 bases, with 13 bases between. Germline values: CDR1 SGDLS, CDR2 YYNGEE.